The source of this T cell receptor (beta chain) is a study of blood T cell repertoires in COVID-19 (dated by TCRdb to about 2020). Broadly, across the study: Samples covering the acute and convalescent phases of COVID-19 were provided by collaborators in the United States, Italy and Spain. The repertoires were made available in a free public database intended to serve as a resource for research on the immune response to SARS-CoV-2. The material from the prospective study consisted of cDNA or gDNA derived from T cells, B-cell-depleted T cells, or PBMCs. The dataset comprised deeply sampled blood TCRbeta repertoires from subjects exposed to, actively infected with, or recovered from COVID-19. A de-identified subject ID, COVID-19 status, age in years and sex were almost always included in the sample metadata. The samples were drawn from the first 160 participants of the ongoing ImmuneRACE study and from 1,254 subjects provided by 6 global collaborators. Where HLA class I and class II types were available, the types were taken from metadata supplied by the sample provider, not from assay-based typing. Findings and caveats that apply to the study as a whole: The quantity of clinical and demographic metadata differed by source and by participant and was supplied without curation.

TCRbeta CDR3 regions were amplified from genomic DNA by means of the immunoSEQ Assay, a bias-controlled multiplex PCR. In the paper's pipeline: Within the assay, amplification of reference gene primers was used to estimate how many nucleated cells each sample contained. To quantify the absolute abundance of each unique TCRbeta CDR3 rearrangement, sequence reads were collapsed and filtered. Productive Simpson clonality was computed per sample as the square root of Simpson's diversity index over productive rearrangements. TCRdb holds this immuneACCESS table with in-frame rearrangements only. Some clones are missing; in checked studies, unresolved V genes explain under half, and the rest has no known cause. V, J and clone size reflect that table, while D and trimming were determined from the DNA. This sample is represented by over 200,000 clones; around 75% of them were singletons. Approximately 5.4% of the sample goes to the ten largest clones.

Each collaborating institution followed its own protocols to collect whole blood in K2EDTA tubes. For TCRbeta analysis, collaborators shipped samples as frozen whole blood, isolated PBMCs, or DNA extracted from either of those sample types. This clone was observed a single time. The antigen this receptor binds is unknown. No qualities accompany the bases; no much larger clone lies one base away. The TCR comes from a human donor in a cohort sampled during active COVID-19. Sequencing was carried out using peripheral blood.

The CDR3 region: CASSELGRGLGNTIYF. The DNA sequence is TGTGCCAGCAGTGAATTAGGCAGGGGGCTTGGAAACACCATATATTTT. Recombination connected TRBV25-1 to TRBJ1-3; 8 bases in the junction line up with TRBD1. The junction shows trimming of 1 base on V and 3 bases on J, and the gene matches do not reach 5 bases of it. From a lookup of the germline V gene, CDR1 and CDR2 are MGHDK and SYGVNS. The CDR3 runs 16 residues from the cysteine to the phenylalanine. The read is trimmed to its CDR3 DNA, 48 bases read in frame from base 1.